This T cell receptor (beta chain) was obtained from a study of T cells in Graves' hyperthyroidism and ophthalmopathy. The TCR beta CDR3 regions underwent amplification using RNA transcripts as the source. Using the HTBI primer set, a first-round RT-PCR was run on the TCR CDR3. Via MiXCR, TCRdb re-called the multiplex PCR reads, giving one row per CDR3 protein. The repertoire holds approximately 330,000 distinct CDR3 sequences, with roughly 18% as singletons. Sequencing was performed on blood. This receptor was taken from a woman between 50 and 59 years old with Graves' hyperthyroidism.

Here the CDR3 reads CAISDRDRLTDTQYF. CDR3 DNA sequence: TGTGCCATCAGTGACCGGGACAGGCTCACAGATACGCAGTATTTT. This chain links TRBV10-3 with TRBJ2-3; 8 bases align to TRBD1. CDR1 ENHRY and CDR2 SYGVKD come from the germline V gene. The V gene end was trimmed by 3 bases and the J gene end by 2 bases; junction bases not matched to a gene: 4. The CDR3 covers 15 residues.